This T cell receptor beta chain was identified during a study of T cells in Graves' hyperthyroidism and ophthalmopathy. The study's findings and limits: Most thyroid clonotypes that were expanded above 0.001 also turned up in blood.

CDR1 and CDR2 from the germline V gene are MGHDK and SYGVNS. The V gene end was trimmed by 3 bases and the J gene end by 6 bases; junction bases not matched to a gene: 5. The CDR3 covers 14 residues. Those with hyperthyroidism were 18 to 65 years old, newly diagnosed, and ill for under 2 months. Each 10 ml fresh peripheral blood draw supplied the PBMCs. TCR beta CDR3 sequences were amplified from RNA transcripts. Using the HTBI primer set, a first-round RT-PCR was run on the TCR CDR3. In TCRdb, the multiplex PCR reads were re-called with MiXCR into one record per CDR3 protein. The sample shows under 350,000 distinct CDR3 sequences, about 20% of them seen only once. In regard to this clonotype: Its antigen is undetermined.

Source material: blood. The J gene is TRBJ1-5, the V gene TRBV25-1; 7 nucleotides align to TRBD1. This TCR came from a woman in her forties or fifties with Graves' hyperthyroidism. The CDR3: CASSEGGGGQPQHF. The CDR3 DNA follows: TGTGCCAGCAGTGAGGGAGGGGGCGGTCAGCCCCAGCATTTT. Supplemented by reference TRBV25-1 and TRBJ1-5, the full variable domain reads EADIYQTPRYLVIGTGKKITLECSQTMGHDKMYWYQQDPGMELHLIHYSYGVNSTEKGDLSSESTVSRIRTEHFPLTLESARPSHTSQYLCASSEGGGGQPQHFGDGTRLSIL.